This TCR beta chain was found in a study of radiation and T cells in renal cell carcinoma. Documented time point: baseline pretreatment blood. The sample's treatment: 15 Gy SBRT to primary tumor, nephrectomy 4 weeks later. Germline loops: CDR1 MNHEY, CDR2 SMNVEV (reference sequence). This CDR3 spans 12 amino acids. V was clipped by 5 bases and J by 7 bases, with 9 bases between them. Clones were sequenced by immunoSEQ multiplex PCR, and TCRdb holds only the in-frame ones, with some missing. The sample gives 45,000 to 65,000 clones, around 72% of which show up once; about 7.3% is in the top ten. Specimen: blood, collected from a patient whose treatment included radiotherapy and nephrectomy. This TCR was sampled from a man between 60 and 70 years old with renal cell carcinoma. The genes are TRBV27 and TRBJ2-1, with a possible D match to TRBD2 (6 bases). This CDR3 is CASSRLDNEQFF. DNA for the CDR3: TGTGCCAGCAGTCGACTAGATAATGAGCAGTTCTTC.